This TCR beta chain was observed in a study of T-cell reconstitution after alpha-beta-depleted transplantation in children. This clonotype was picked up many times. The V end was cut by 0 bases, the J end by 4 bases, with 9 bases between. The CDR3 runs 14 residues. The germline V gene has CDR1 DFQATT and CDR2 SNEGSKA (reference sequence). Preparing the TCRbeta library involved the use of unique molecular identifiers. TCRdb reprocessed the PCR reads via MiXCR and lists one record per CDR3 protein. The sample gives about 640,000 distinct CDR3 sequences, around 16% of which show up once; 0.8% to 1.1% is in the top ten.

The chain couples TRBV20-1 to TRBJ2-2; D is ambiguous. The sequencing used PBMCs from the stem cell graft donor, collected from the stem cell graft. The receptor was isolated from a human donor who donated a stem cell graft to a child with acute myeloid leukemia. CDR3 DNA sequence: TGCAGTGCTAGAGATCATGACCTCACCGGGGAGCTGTTTTTT. This encodes CSARDHDLTGELFF.